The T cell receptor (beta chain) under discussion was sequenced for a study of response to subunit inactivated influenza vaccine. Germline loops: CDR1 SGDLS, CDR2 YYNGEE. CDR3 length: 15 residues. Trimming removed 2 bases from V and 1 base from J, with 11 bases in between. With regard to this clonotype: Its antigen remains unidentified.

One entry per CDR3 protein results from TCRdb running MiXCR on the RT-PCR reads. The data show about 700,000 distinct CDR3 sequences, around 15% seen once. Study-level findings and limits: The authors offered the suggestion that each seasonal influenza vaccination recruits few new T cells.

Material: PBMCs from blood, obtained 14 to 15 days before vaccination. The rearrangement links TRBV9 to TRBJ2-3, with D unclear. This clonotype originated in a man aged 45-65 years who received an inactivated influenza vaccine. The CDR3 coding sequence is TGTGCCAGCAGCGTTGGGGATTTGGGCACAGATACGCAGTATTTT. Amino acid sequence: CASSVGDLGTDTQYF. Supplemented by reference TRBV9 and TRBJ2-3, the full variable domain reads DSGVTQTPKHLITATGQRVTLRCSPRSGDLSVYWYQQSLDQGLQFLIQYYNGEERAKGNILERFSAQQFPDLHSELNLSSLELGDSALYFCASSVGDLGTDTQYFGPGTRLTVL.